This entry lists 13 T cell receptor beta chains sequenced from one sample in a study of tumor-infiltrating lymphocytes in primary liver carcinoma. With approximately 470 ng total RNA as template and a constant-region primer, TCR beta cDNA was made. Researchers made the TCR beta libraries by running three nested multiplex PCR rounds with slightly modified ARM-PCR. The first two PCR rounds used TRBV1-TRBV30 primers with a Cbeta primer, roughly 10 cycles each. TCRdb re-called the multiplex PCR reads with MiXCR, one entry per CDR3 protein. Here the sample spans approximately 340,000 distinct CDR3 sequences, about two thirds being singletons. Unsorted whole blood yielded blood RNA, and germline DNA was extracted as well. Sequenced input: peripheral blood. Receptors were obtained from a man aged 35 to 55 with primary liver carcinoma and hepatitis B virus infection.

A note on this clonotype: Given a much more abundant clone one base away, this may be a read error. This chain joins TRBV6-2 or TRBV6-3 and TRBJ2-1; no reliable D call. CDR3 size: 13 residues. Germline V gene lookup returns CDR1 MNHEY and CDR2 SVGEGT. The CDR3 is CVSSPHTRDEQFF. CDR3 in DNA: TGTGTCAGCAGTCCCCACACACGGGATGAGCAGTTCTTC.

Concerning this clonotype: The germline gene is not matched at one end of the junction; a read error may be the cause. Written as DNA, the CDR3 is TGTGACAGCAGCTTGGTGAGGGACAGGGGGCGCGGCTATCACTATGGCTACACCTTC. Its protein product is CDSSLVRDRGRGYHYGYTF. The chain carries TRBV5-6 and TRBJ1-2; TRBD1 matches at 12 bases. Germline V CDR1 and CDR2: SGHDT, YYEEEE. The length of the CDR3 is 19 residues.

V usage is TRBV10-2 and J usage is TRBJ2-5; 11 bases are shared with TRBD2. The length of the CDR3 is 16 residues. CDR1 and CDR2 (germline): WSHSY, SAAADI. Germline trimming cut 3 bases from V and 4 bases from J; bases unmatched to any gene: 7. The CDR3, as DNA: TGCGCCAGCAGTGACGGTCACGGGACTAGCGGAGAGACCCAGTACTTC. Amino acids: CASSDGHGTSGETQYF.

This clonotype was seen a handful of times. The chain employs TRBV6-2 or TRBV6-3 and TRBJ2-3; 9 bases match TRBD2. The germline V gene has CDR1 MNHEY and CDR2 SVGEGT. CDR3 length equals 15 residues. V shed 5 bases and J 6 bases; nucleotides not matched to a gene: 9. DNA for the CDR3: TGTGCCAGCAGTAAACCTGGACTAGCGCTCGATACGCAGTATTTT. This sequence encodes CASSKPGLALDTQYF.

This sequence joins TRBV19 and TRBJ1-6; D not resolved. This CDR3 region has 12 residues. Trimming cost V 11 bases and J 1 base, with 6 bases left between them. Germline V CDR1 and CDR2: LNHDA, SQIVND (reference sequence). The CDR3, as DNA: TGTGCCTCGGGATCCTATAATTCACCCCTCCACTTT. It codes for CASGSYNSPLHF.

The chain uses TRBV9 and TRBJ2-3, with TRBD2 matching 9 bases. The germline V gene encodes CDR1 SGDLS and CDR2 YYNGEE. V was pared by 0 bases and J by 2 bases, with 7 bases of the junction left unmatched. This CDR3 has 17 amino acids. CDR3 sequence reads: CASSVEASGRPTDTQYF. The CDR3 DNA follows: TGTGCCAGCAGCGTAGAGGCGAGCGGGAGGCCCACAGATACGCAGTATTTT.

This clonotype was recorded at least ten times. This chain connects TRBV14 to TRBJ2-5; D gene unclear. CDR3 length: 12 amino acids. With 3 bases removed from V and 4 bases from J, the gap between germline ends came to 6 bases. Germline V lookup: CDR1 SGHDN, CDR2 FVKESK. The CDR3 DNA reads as TGTGCCAGCAGCCATAACCGAGAGACCCAGTACTTC. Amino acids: CASSHNRETQYF.

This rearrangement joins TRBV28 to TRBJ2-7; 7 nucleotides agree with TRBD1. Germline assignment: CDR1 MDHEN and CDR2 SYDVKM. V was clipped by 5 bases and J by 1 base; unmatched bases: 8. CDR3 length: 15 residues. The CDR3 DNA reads TGTGCCAGCAGTCCCGGGACAGCCTATTCCTACGAGCAGTACTTC. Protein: CASSPGTAYSYEQYF.

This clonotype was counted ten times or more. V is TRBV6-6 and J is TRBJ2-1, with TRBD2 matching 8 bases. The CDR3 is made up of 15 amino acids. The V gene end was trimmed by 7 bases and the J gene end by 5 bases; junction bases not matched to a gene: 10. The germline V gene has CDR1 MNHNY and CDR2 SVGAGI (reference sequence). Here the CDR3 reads CASNPDGRGNNEQFF. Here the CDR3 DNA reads TGTGCCAGCAATCCTGACGGGAGGGGTAACAATGAGCAGTTCTTC.

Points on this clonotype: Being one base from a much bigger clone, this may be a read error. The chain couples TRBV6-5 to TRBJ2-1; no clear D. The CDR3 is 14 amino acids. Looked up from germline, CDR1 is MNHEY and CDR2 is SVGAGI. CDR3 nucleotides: TGTGTCAGCAGTTATGGCGACTCCTACAATGAGCAGTTCTTC. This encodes CVSSYGDSYNEQFF.

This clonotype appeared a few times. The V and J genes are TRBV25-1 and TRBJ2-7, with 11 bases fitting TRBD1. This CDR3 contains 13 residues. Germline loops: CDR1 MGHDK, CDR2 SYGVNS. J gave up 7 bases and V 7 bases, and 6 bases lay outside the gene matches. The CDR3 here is CASTGQGASEQYF. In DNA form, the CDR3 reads TGTGCCAGCACAGGACAGGGGGCGAGTGAGCAGTACTTC.

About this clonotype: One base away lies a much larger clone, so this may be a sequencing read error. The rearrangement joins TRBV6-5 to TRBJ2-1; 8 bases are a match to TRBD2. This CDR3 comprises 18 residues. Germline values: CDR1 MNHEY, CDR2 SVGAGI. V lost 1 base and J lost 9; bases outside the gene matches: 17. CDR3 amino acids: CASSYFFNLGLVDTEQFF. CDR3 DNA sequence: TGTGCCAGCAGTTACTTCTTTAATCTGGGACTAGTAGACACTGAGCAGTTCTTC.

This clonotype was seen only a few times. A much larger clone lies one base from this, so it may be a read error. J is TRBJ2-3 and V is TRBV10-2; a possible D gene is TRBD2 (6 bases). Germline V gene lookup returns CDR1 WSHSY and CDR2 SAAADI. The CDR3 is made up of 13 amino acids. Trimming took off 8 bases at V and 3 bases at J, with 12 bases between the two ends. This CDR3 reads CASVAEQTDTQYF. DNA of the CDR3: TGCGCCAGCGTAGCGGAGCAAACAGATACGCAGTATTTT.